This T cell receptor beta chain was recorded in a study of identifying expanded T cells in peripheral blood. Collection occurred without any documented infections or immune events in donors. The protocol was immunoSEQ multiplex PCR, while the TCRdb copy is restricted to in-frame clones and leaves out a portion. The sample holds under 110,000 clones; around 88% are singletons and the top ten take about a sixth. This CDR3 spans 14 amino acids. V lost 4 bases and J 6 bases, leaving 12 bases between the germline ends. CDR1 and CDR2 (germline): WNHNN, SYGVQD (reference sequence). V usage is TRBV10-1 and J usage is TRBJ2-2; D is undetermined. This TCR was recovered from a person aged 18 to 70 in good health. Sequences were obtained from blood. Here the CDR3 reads CASSGFMGSGELFF. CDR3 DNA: TGCGCCAGCAGTGGGTTTATGGGATCCGGGGAGCTGTTTTTT.